Following are 14 T cell receptor beta chains from one sample sequenced in a study of siplizumab effects on memory and regulatory T cells. The data were produced by immunoSEQ multiplex PCR, yet TCRdb's version contains in-frame clones alone and is incomplete. The sample contains about 50,000 clones, about 98% of which appear only once. Input material: naive CD8+ T cells sorted from blood. The receptors stem from a human donor in good health.

The chain recombines TRBV10-3 with TRBJ2-4; a weak D match, TRBD1 (6 bases). The germline gives CDR1 ENHRY, CDR2 SYGVKD. V was cut by 5 bases and J by 1 base, with 21 bases left in between. This CDR3 contains 18 residues. Here the CDR3 reads CAISQDRLEGLAKNIQYF. The DNA for the CDR3 is TGTGCCATCAGTCAAGACAGGTTAGAGGGTCTGGCCAAAAACATTCAGTACTTC.

This clone was recorded only once. The chain combines TRBV30 with TRBJ2-7; the D is unclear. V dropped 0 bases and J dropped 6 bases, with 9 bases sitting between them. In germline, CDR1 is GTSNPN, CDR2 SVGIG (reference sequence). CDR3 length: 12 amino acids. This CDR3 reads CAWSVRPSEQYF. CDR3 DNA sequence: TGTGCCTGGAGTGTACGGCCATCCGAGCAGTACTTC.

J is TRBJ2-7 and V is TRBV13; no definite D call. The CDR3 totals 12 residues. V was cut by 1 base and J by 4 bases, with 5 bases left in between. Germline V gene lookup returns CDR1 PRHDT and CDR2 FYEKMQ (reference sequence). CDR3 nucleotides: TGTGCCAGCAGCTTAGCCGGGTACGAGCAGTACTTC. Residues: CASSLAGYEQYF. Drawing the rest from reference TRBV13 and TRBJ2-7, the complete variable domain is AAGVIQSPRHLIKEKRETATLKCYPIPRHDTVYWYQQGPGQDPQFLISFYEKMQSDKGSIPDRFSAQQFSDYHSELNMSSLELGDSALYFCASSLAGYEQYFGPGTRLTVT.

About this clone: At the DNA level, this CDR3 is encoded by other sequences in the same sample as well. This chain connects TRBV9 to TRBJ2-1; a possible D gene is TRBD2 (6 bases). The V gene lost 2 bases and the J gene lost 4 bases, with 7 bases spanning the gap. The CDR3 totals 13 residues. CDR1 and CDR2 (germline): SGDLS, YYNGEE. The CDR3 reads CASSVAGYNEQFF. In DNA form, the CDR3 reads TGTGCCAGCAGCGTGGCGGGATACAATGAGCAGTTCTTC.

The genes are TRBV27 and TRBJ2-2, with TRBD2 identical over 8 bases. Germline assignment: CDR1 MNHEY and CDR2 SMNVEV (reference sequence). The ends lost 8 bases at V and 5 bases at J; junction bases unmatched: 13. This CDR3 contains 16 residues. The CDR3 DNA reads TGTGCCAGCGCTCTCCCAGGGGCTAGCGGGACCGGGGAGCTGTTTTTT. It translates to CASALPGASGTGELFF.

The chain combines TRBV7-9 with TRBJ2-7; D is possibly TRBD2 (5 bases). The germline gives CDR1 SEHNR, CDR2 FQNEAQ (reference sequence). The V gene lost 6 bases and the J gene lost 5 bases, with 17 bases spanning the gap. There are 14 residues in the CDR3. Here the CDR3 DNA reads TGTGCCAGCAGTTACGGCAAAGTGCGGGACGAGCAGTACTTC. The encoded protein is CASSYGKVRDEQYF. The entire variable domain, with the rest obtained from reference TRBV7-9 and TRBJ2-7, is as follows: DTGVSQNPRHKITKRGQNVTFRCDPISEHNRLYWYRQTLGQGPEFLTYFQNEAQLEKSRLLSDRFSAERPKGSFSTLEIQRTEQGDSAMYLCASSYGKVRDEQYFGPGTRLTVT.

The chain joins TRBV9 to TRBJ2-5; TRBD1 aligns across 9 bases. The germline V gene has CDR1 SGDLS and CDR2 YYNGEE. This CDR3 is built from 15 residues. After removal of 0 bases from V and 5 bases from J, the junction contained 5 bases not matched to a gene. The CDR3 coding sequence is TGTGCCAGCAGCGTAGGGGGACAGGGCCCCGAGACCCAGTACTTC. Its protein is CASSVGGQGPETQYF.

V is TRBV15 and J is TRBJ2-7; D may be TRBD2 (6 bases). CDR1 and CDR2 (germline): LNHNV, YYDKDF (reference sequence). CDR3 size: 14 residues. V lost 3 bases, J lost 3 bases, and 12 bases lay in between. This CDR3 is CATSSPTSLYEQYF. The CDR3 DNA follows: TGTGCCACCAGCAGCCCGACTAGTCTCTACGAGCAGTACTTC.

The V gene is TRBV6-1, the J gene TRBJ2-7, with a tentative D call TRBD1 (6 bases). Trimming pared 3 bases from V and 1 base from J, leaving 10 bases between. Per germline, CDR1 MNHNS and CDR2 SASEGT. CDR3 size: 14 residues. The CDR3 protein is CASSDRQGSYEQYF. CDR3 nucleotides: TGTGCCAGCAGTGATAGGCAGGGGTCCTACGAGCAGTACTTC.

The chain employs TRBV19 and TRBJ1-3, with D possibly TRBD1 on 5 matching bases. V was pared by 1 base and J by 4 bases, with 11 bases between. The CDR3 extends over 15 amino acids. Germline lookup yields CDR1 LNHDA and CDR2 SQIVND (reference sequence). CDR3 region: CASSIGQGSGNTIYF. DNA for the CDR3: TGTGCCAGTAGTATAGGCCAGGGCTCCGGAAACACCATATATTTT.

The chain recombines TRBV29-1 with TRBJ2-7; maybe TRBD2 (5 bases). Trimming left V 7 bases short and J 7 bases short, with 14 bases between. Germline V lookup: CDR1 SQVTM, CDR2 ANQGSEA. CDR3 length: 11 residues. CDR3 bases: TGCAGCGCCCACAGATCGGGAGAGCAGTACTTC. This sequence encodes CSAHRSGEQYF.

This chain links TRBV18 with TRBJ2-1, with TRBD2 identical over 9 bases. Looked up from germline, CDR1 is KGHSH and CDR2 is LQKENI. Trimming cost V 5 bases and J 2 bases; bases outside gene matches: 4. This CDR3 contains 15 residues. CDR3 region: CASSFGGRAYNEQFF. DNA of the CDR3: TGTGCCAGCTCATTTGGCGGGAGGGCCTACAATGAGCAGTTCTTC.

The rearrangement joins TRBV5-1 to TRBJ2-5, with 8 bases matching TRBD1. The CDR3 has 14 amino acids. V gave up 2 bases and J gave up 2 bases; unmatched junction bases: 2. Per germline, CDR1 SGHRS and CDR2 YFSETQ. CDR3 coding DNA: TGCGCCAGCAGCTTTGACAGGGGACAAGAGACCCAGTACTTC. Translated, it gives CASSFDRGQETQYF.

The rearrangement uses TRBV4-1 and TRBJ1-1; D remains unclear. Trimming took off 0 bases at V and 2 bases at J, with 10 bases between the two ends. There are 15 residues in the CDR3. Germline values: CDR1 MGHRA, CDR2 YSYEKL. The CDR3 loop reads CASSQESGKNTEAFF. In nucleotides, the CDR3 is TGCGCCAGCAGCCAAGAATCCGGGAAAAACACTGAAGCTTTCTTT.